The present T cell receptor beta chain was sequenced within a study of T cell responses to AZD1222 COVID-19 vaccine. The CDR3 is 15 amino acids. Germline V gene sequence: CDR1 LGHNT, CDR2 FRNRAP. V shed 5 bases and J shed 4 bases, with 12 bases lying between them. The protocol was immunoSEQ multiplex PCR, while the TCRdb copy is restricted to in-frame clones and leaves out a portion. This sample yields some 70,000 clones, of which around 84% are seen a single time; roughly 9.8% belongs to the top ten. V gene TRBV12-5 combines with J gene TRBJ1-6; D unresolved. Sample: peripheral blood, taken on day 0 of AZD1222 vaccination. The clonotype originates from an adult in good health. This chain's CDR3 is CASGGPYTYNSPLHF. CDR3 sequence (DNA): TGTGCTAGTGGTGGGCCATATACTTATAATTCACCCCTCCACTTT.